This entry lists 19 T cell receptor beta chains sequenced from one sample in a study of T cells in Graves' hyperthyroidism and ophthalmopathy. Using RNA transcripts as the source, TCR beta CDR3 regions were amplified. The TCR CDR3 first-round RT-PCR relied on the HTBI primer set. TCRdb fed the multiplex PCR reads into MiXCR, producing one record per CDR3 protein. The data show roughly 630,000 distinct CDR3 sequences, 15% to 19% seen once. Material: blood. The receptor set was obtained from a woman in her 30s with Graves' hyperthyroidism.

This chain connects TRBV7-3 to TRBJ2-1; D assignment may be TRBD1 or TRBD2 (5 bases each). V was clipped by 5 bases and J by 2 bases, with 16 bases between them. This CDR3 spans 16 amino acids. Germline V lookup: CDR1 SGHTA, CDR2 FQGTGA. Here the CDR3 DNA reads TGTGCCAGCAGCATGGGACCAACGCAAACCTACAATGAGCAGTTCTTC. It is translated as CASSMGPTQTYNEQFF.

The chain uses TRBV10-3 and TRBJ2-3, with 7 bases matching TRBD1. CDR1 ENHRY and CDR2 SYGVKD come from the germline V gene. Losses at the gene ends were 4 bases for V and 2 bases for J; bases not matched to a gene: 3. The CDR3 totals 14 residues. CDR3 in DNA: TGTGCCATCAGTGGCCAGGGGGACACAGATACGCAGTATTTT. Protein sequence: CAISGQGDTDTQYF.

The sample holds many counts of this clonotype. The chain links TRBV28 to TRBJ2-1; 9 bases align to TRBD2. The CDR3 extends over 13 amino acids. With V trimmed by 7 bases and J by 6 bases, 4 bases remained unmatched. The germline V gene encodes CDR1 MDHEN and CDR2 SYDVKM. The CDR3 coding sequence is TGTGCCAGCACTAGCGGGAATATCAATGAGCAGTTCTTC. Its translation: CASTSGNINEQFF.

The table lists this clonotype with many counts. The chain has TRBV24-1 and TRBJ2-2; the match to TRBD2 covers 7 bases. The CDR3 loop spans 19 amino acids. Trimming removed 0 bases from V and 1 base from J; junction bases left unmatched: 10. Germline-derived CDR1 and CDR2 are KGHDR and SFDVKD. The DNA of the CDR3 is TGTGCCACCAGTGATTTGCGGGAGTCTAGCGGAGAGAACACCGGGGAGCTGTTTTTT. It encodes CATSDLRESSGENTGELFF.

This clonotype has just a few counts. This chain joins TRBV27 and TRBJ2-3, with TRBD2 matching over 11 bases. Germline trimming cut 6 bases from V and 2 bases from J; bases unmatched to any gene: 7. The CDR3 totals 16 residues. CDR1 is MNHEY, CDR2 SMNVEV, per germline (reference sequence). The CDR3 sequence is CASRGGTSGYTDTQYF. Written as DNA, the CDR3 is TGTGCCAGCAGGGGGGGGACTAGCGGCTACACAGATACGCAGTATTTT.

This chain uses TRBV4-1 with TRBJ1-1, with 7 bases identical to TRBD1. J was trimmed by 6 bases and V by 8 bases; bases with no gene match: 9. The CDR3 runs 13 residues. The germline gives CDR1 MGHRA, CDR2 YSYEKL. CDR3 amino acids: CASEGQSSSEAFF. DNA of the CDR3: TGCGCCAGCGAGGGACAGAGTTCTTCTGAAGCTTTCTTT.

This clonotype has ten or more counts. This chain uses TRBV20-1 with TRBJ2-3; tentatively, D is TRBD2 (5 bases). The V end lost 6 bases, the J end lost 2 bases, and 21 bases lay between the germline ends. The CDR3 totals 16 residues. Germline V gene data show CDR1 as DFQATT and CDR2 as SNEGSKA (reference sequence). The CDR3 here is CSARPISGMDTDTQYF. The CDR3 DNA reads TGCAGTGCCAGGCCAATTTCGGGGATGGACACAGATACGCAGTATTTT.

There are many counts of this clonotype. V is TRBV12-3 or TRBV12-4 and J is TRBJ2-1; 11 bases line up with TRBD2. The CDR3 spans 15 residues. V lost 4 bases, J lost 8 bases, and 7 bases stayed unmatched. This CDR3 is CASSSRLAGFDEQFF. CDR3 nucleotides: TGTGCCAGCAGTTCGCGACTAGCGGGATTCGATGAGCAGTTCTTC.

This clonotype was observed at least ten times. The chain links TRBV27 to TRBJ1-2; TRBD1 aligns across 12 bases. Trimming removed 8 bases from V and 4 bases from J; junction bases left unmatched: 5. This CDR3 has 14 amino acids. Germline V gene sequence: CDR1 MNHEY, CDR2 SMNVEV (reference sequence). DNA of the CDR3: TGTGCCAGCCGGGACAGGGGGCTTGGCTATGGCTACACCTTC. Translation gives CASRDRGLGYGYTF.

This clonotype was counted at least ten times. The CDR3 is CASSRSTGLSGELFF. CDR3 nucleotide sequence: TGTGCCAGCAGCCGATCGACAGGCCTTTCGGGGGAGCTGTTTTTT. The V call is TRBV7-3, the J call TRBJ2-2, with a weak D call TRBD1 (6 bases). CDR3 length: 15 residues. V shed 5 bases and J shed 8 bases, with 18 bases lying between them. The V gene's germline CDR1 is SGHTA and CDR2 FQGTGA.

This clonotype was counted many times. The chain recombines TRBV7-2 with TRBJ1-5; no firm D call. The germline V gene has CDR1 SGHTA and CDR2 FQGNSA. The CDR3 totals 14 residues. V was clipped by 4 bases and J by 5 bases, with 12 bases between them. The CDR3 bases are TGTGCCAGCAGCTACGGCGGTAACGATCAGCCCCAGCATTTT. Translated: CASSYGGNDQPQHF.

V gene TRBV9 combines with J gene TRBJ1-2; D may be TRBD1 (5 bases). The CDR3 covers 14 residues. Between the trimmed V and J ends, which lost 0 bases and 7 bases, there was a span of 13 bases. From germline, CDR1 is SGDLS and CDR2 YYNGEE. As DNA, the CDR3 is TGTGCCAGCAGCGTAGGGGACGGTTATGGTGGCTACACCTTC. Its protein product is CASSVGDGYGGYTF.

This clonotype was seen more than once but under ten times. The chain is built from TRBV7-9 and TRBJ1-1; 12 bases match TRBD1. CDR1 and CDR2 (germline): SEHNR, FQNEAQ (reference sequence). V shed 4 bases and J 4 bases; nucleotides not matched to a gene: 13. The CDR3 has 18 residues. The CDR3 loop reads CASSSTYTGTGGGTEAFF. The CDR3 nucleotides are TGTGCCAGCAGCTCCACTTATACCGGGACAGGGGGCGGCACTGAAGCTTTCTTT.

In its sample, this clonotype was seen many times. The genes are TRBV11-1 and TRBJ2-5, with D uncertain. The ends were cut back, 3 bases at V and 2 bases at J, with 7 bases in the middle. The CDR3 is 13 amino acids. Germline CDR1 SGHAT, CDR2 FQDESV (reference sequence). The CDR3 here is CASSFSPQETQYF. The CDR3 bases are TGTGCCAGCAGCTTTAGCCCTCAAGAGACCCAGTACTTC.

This clonotype was found many times. This chain uses TRBV6-1 with TRBJ2-3; D is possibly TRBD2 (5 bases). The V end lost 3 bases, the J end lost 4 bases, and 14 bases lay between the germline ends. Germline CDR1 reads MNHNS; CDR2 reads SASEGT. There are 15 residues in the CDR3. DNA for the CDR3: TGTGCCAGCAGTGATCCCGGGGTTCGCGCAGATACGCAGTATTTT. Its protein product is CASSDPGVRADTQYF.

This clonotype has only a few counts. The chain links TRBV27 to TRBJ2-1, with a possible D match to TRBD2 (6 bases). CDR1 is MNHEY, CDR2 SMNVEV, per germline (reference sequence). With 8 bases removed from V and 5 bases from J, the gap between germline ends came to 22 bases. CDR3 length equals 16 residues. Here the CDR3 reads CASGGFIAQNDNEQFF. The CDR3 DNA reads as TGTGCCAGCGGGGGGTTTATAGCGCAGAATGACAATGAGCAGTTCTTC.

Ten or more counts support this clonotype. The chain uses TRBV28 and TRBJ2-2, with 9 bases matching TRBD2. Germline V gene data show CDR1 as MDHEN and CDR2 as SYDVKM. This CDR3 has 18 amino acids. J lost 2 bases, V lost 4 bases, and 11 bases had no gene match. The chain's CDR3 is CASSSWGGRAPNTGELFF. As DNA, the CDR3 is TGTGCCAGCAGTTCATGGGGCGGGAGGGCCCCAAACACCGGGGAGCTGTTTTTT.

The chain employs TRBV28 and TRBJ2-3; tentatively, D is TRBD1 or TRBD2 (6 bases each). Germline V gene lookup returns CDR1 MDHEN and CDR2 SYDVKM. The CDR3 spans 16 residues. Trimming removed 1 base at V and 2 bases at J, with 13 bases between. The DNA of the CDR3 is TGTGCCAGCAGTTTATCTCCGGGGGCCTACACAGATACGCAGTATTTT. Encoded protein: CASSLSPGAYTDTQYF.

This clonotype was observed at least ten times. This chain joins TRBV3-1 and TRBJ2-7, with 8 positions matching TRBD2. The CDR3 covers 15 residues. Losses at the gene ends were 4 bases for V and 3 bases for J; bases not matched to a gene: 8. Germline loops: CDR1 LGHDT, CDR2 YNNKEL (reference sequence). The CDR3 protein is CASSLTSGRSYEQYF. Written as DNA, the CDR3 is TGTGCCAGCAGCCTCACTAGCGGAAGGAGCTACGAGCAGTACTTC.